This record covers a single T cell receptor (beta chain). Antigen: not known. This entry belongs to a study of T cell responses to AZD1222 COVID-19 vaccine. Profiling relied on immunoSEQ multiplex PCR, and the TCRdb table lists in-frame clones only, not all of them. The top ten hold approximately 4.2% of the sample, which has 180,000 or so clones, approximately 90% seen once. V shed 4 bases and J shed 4 bases, with 8 bases lying between them. The CDR3 is 13 amino acids. Germline V gives CDR1 SGHTA, CDR2 FQGNSA. Study-wide findings and caveats: Samples come after the peak T cell response, not at day 14.

This receptor was taken from an adult who received the MenACWY meningococcal vaccine as a control. The V gene is TRBV7-2, the J gene TRBJ1-5; the D gene is possibly TRBD1 (5 bases). The specimen comprised peripheral blood, sampled 28 days after the second dose of the MenACWY control vaccine. The CDR3 spells CASSWGINQPQHF. In nucleotides, the CDR3 is TGTGCCAGCAGCTGGGGCATTAATCAGCCCCAGCATTTT.